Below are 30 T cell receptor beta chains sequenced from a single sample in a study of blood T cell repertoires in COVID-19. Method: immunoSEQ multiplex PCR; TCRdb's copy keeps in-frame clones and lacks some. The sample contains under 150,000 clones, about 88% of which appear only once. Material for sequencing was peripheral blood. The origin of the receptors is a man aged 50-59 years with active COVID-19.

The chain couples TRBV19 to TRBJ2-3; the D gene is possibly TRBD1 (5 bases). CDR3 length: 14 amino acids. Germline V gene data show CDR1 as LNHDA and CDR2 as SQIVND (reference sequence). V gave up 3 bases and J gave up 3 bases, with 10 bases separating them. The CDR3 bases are TGTGCCAGTAGTATTCATGGGGCAACAGATACGCAGTATTTT. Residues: CASSIHGATDTQYF. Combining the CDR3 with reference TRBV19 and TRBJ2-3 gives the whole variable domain DGGITQSPKYLFRKEGQNVTLSCEQNLNHDAMYWYRQDPGQGLRLIYYSQIVNDFQKGDIAEGYSVSREKKESFPLTVTSAQKNPTAFYLCASSIHGATDTQYFGPGTRLTVL.

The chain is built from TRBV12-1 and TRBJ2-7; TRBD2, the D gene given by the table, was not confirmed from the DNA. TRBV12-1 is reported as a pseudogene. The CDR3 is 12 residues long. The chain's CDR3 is CASSPGSYEQYV. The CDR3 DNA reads TGTGCCAGCAGCCCTGGTAGCTACGAGCAGTACGTC.

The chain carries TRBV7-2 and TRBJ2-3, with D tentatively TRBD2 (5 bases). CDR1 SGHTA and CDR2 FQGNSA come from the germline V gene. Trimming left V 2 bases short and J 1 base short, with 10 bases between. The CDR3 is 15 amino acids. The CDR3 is CASSLRTFGTDTQYF. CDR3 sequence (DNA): TGTGCCAGCAGCTTAAGGACTTTCGGCACAGATACGCAGTATTTT.

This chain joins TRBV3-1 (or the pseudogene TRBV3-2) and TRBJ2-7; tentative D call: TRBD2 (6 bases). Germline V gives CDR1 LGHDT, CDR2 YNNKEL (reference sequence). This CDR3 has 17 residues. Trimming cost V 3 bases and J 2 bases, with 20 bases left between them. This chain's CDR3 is CASSQGSPGGTTYEQYF. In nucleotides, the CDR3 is TGTGCCAGCAGCCAGGGTAGTCCCGGGGGTACAACCTACGAGCAGTACTTC.

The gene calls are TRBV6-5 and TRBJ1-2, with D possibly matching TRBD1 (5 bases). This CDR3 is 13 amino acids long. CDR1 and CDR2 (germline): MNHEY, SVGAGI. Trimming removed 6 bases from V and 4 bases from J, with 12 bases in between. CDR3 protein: CASRPGEGYGYTF. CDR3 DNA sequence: TGTGCCAGCAGGCCGGGGGAGGGCTATGGCTACACCTTC.

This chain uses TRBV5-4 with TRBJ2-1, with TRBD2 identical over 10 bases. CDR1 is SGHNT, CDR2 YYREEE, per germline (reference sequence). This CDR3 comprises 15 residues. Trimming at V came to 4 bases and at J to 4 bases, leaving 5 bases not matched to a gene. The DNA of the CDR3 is TGTGCCAGCAGCCTTAGCGGGGGGCCATACAATGAGCAGTTCTTC. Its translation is CASSLSGGPYNEQFF.

CDR3 in amino acids: CASSPAGYTTSAFF. CDR3 DNA sequence: TGCGCCAGCAGCCCCGCGGGTTACACAACCTCGGCGTTCTTC. V gene TRBV5-1 combines with J gene TRBJ2-1; possible D gene TRBD2, 5 bases. The V gene lost 4 bases and the J gene lost 15 bases, with 23 bases spanning the gap. This CDR3 contains 14 residues. Per germline, CDR1 SGHRS and CDR2 YFSETQ.

The chain's CDR3 is CARREGPYEQYV. Here the CDR3 DNA reads TGTGCCAGACGGGAGGGCCCCTACGAGCAGTACGTC. This chain joins TRBV19 and TRBJ2-7; 8 bases are shared with TRBD2. The CDR3 is made up of 12 amino acids. Germline trimming cut 9 bases from V and 2 bases from J; bases unmatched to any gene: 3. CDR1 LNHDA and CDR2 SQIVND come from the germline V gene (reference sequence).

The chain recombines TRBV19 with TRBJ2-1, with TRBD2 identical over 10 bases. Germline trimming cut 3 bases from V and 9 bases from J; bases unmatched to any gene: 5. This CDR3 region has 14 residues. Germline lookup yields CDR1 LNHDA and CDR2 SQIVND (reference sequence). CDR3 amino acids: CASSIWSGRVEQFF. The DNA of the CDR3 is TGTGCCAGTAGTATCTGGAGCGGGAGGGTTGAGCAGTTCTTC.

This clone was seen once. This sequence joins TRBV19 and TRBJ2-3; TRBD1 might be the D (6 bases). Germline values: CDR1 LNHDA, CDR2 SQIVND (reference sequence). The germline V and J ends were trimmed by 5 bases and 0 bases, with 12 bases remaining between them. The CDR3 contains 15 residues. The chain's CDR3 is CASSSGTTSTDTQYF. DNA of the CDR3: TGTGCCAGTAGTTCTGGGACAACTAGCACAGATACGCAGTATTTT.

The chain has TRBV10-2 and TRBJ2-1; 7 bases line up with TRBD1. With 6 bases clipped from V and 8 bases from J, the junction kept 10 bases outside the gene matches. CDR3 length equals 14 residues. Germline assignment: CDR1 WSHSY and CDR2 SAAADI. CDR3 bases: TGCGCCAGCAGGGGGACAGACACTTGGGATGAGCAGTTCTTC. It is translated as CASRGTDTWDEQFF.

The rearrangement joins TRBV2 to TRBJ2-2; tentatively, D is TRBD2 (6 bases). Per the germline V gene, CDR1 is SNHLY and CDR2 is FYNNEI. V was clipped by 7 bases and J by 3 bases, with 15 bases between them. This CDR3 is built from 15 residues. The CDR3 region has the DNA TGTGCCAGCAAACAAGGGCGCGGGGACACCGGGGAGCTGTTTTTT. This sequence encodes CASKQGRGDTGELFF.

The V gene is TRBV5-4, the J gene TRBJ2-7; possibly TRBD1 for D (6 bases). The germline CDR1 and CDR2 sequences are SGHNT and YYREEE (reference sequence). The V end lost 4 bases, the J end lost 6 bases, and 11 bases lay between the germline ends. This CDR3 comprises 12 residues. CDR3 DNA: TGTGCCAGCAGCACGGACAGCTTCGAGCAGTACTTC. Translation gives CASSTDSFEQYF.

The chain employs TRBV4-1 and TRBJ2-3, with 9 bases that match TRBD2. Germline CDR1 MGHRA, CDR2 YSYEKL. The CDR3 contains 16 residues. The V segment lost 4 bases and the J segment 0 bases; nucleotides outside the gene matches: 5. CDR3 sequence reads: CASSRVAGESTDTQYF. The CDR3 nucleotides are TGCGCCAGCAGCCGTGTAGCGGGGGAGAGCACAGATACGCAGTATTTT.

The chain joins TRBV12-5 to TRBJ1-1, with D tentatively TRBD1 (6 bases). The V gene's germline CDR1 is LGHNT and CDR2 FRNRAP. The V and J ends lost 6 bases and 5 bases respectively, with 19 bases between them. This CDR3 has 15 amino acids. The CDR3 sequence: CASGSGALEVTEAFF. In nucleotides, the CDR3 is TGTGCTAGTGGATCAGGGGCCCTGGAGGTAACTGAAGCTTTCTTT.

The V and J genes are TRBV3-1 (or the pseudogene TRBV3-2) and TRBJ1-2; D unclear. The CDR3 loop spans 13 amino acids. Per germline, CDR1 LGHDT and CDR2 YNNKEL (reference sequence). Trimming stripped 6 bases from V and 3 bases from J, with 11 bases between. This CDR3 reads CASSQTRDYGYTF. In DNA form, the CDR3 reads TGTGCCAGCAGTCAGACTCGGGACTATGGCTACACCTTC.

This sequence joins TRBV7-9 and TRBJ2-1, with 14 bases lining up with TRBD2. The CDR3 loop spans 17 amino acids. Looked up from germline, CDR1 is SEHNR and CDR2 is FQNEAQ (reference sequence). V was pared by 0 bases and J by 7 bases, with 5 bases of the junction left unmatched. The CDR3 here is CASSLAGLAGGGNEQFF. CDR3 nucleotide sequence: TGTGCCAGCAGCTTAGCTGGACTAGCGGGAGGTGGGAATGAGCAGTTCTTC.

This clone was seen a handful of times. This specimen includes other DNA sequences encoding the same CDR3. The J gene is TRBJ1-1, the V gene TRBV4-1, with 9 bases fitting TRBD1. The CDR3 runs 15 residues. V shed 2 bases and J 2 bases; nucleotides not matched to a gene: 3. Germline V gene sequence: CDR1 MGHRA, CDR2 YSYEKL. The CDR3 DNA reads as TGCGCCAGCAGCCAACCGGGACAGGGCAACACTGAAGCTTTCTTT. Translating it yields CASSQPGQGNTEAFF.

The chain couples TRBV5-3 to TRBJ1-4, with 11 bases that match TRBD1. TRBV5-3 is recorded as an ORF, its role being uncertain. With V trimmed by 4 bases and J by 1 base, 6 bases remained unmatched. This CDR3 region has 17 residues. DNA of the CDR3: TGTGCCAGAAGCCTCCTTGGGACAGGGGGAACTAATGAAAAACTGTTTTTT. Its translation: CARSLLGTGGTNEKLFF.

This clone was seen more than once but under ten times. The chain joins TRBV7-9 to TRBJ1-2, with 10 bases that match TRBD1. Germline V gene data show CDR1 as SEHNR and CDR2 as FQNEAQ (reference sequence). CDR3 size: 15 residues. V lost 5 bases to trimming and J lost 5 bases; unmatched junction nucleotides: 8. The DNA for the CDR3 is TGTGCCAGCAGCACGAGACAGGGGGCATGGTATGGCTACACCTTC. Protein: CASSTRQGAWYGYTF.

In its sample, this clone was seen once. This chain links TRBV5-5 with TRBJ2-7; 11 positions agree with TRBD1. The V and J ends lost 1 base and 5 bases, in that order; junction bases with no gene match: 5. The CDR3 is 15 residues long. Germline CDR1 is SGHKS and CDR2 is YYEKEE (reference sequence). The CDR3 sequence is CASSLLGTGGDEQYF. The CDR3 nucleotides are TGTGCCAGCAGCTTGCTTGGGACAGGGGGGGACGAGCAGTACTTC. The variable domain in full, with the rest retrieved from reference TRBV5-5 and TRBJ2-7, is DAGVTQSPTHLIKTRGQQVTLRCSPISGHKSVSWYQQVLGQGPQFIFQYYEKEERGRGNFPDRFSARQFPNYSSELNVNALLLGDSALYLCASSLLGTGGDEQYFGPGTRLTVT.

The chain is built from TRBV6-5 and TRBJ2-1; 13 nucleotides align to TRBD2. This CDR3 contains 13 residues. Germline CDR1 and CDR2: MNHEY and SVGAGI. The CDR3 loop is CAGTSGVFNEQFF. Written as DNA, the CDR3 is TGTGCAGGGACTAGCGGGGTATTCAATGAGCAGTTCTTC.

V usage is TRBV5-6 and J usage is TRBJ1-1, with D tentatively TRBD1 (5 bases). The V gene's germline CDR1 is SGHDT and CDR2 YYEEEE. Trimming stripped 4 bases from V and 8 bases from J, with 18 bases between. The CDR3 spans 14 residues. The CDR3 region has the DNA TGTGCCAGCAGCCCGCGGACAAGGGGTGGGGAAGCTTTCTTT. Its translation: CASSPRTRGGEAFF.

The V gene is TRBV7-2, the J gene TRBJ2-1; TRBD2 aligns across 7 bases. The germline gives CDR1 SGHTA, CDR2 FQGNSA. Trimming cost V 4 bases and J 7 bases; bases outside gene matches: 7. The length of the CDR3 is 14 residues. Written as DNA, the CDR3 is TGTGCCAGCAGCTCCCGCTCTAGCGGTAATGAGCAGTTCTTC. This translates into CASSSRSSGNEQFF.

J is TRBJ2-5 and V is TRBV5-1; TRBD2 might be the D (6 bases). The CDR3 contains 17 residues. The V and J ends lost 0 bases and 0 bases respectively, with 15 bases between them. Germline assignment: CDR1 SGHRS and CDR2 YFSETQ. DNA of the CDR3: TGCGCCAGCAGCTTGGGTCGGGGACTGATGTACCAAGAGACCCAGTACTTC. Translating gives CASSLGRGLMYQETQYF.

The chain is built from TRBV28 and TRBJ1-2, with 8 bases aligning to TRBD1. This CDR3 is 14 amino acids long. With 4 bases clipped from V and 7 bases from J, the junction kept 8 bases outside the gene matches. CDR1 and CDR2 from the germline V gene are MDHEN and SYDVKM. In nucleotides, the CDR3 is TGTGCCAGCAGTTCAGCACAGGGGGTAGGTGGCTACACCTTC. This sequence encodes CASSSAQGVGGYTF.

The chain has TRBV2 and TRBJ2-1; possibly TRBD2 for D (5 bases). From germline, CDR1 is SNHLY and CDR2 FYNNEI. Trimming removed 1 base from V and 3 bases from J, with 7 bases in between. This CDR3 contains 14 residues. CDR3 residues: CASSEVAHYNEQFF. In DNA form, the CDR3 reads TGTGCCAGCAGTGAAGTAGCGCACTACAATGAGCAGTTCTTC.

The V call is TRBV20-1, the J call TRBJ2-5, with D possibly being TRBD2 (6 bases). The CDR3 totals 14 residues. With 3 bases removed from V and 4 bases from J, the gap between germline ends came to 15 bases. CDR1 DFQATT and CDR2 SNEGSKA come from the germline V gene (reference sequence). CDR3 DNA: TGCAGTGCTAGTTGGCGGGATGCTAGAGAGACCCAGTACTTC. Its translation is CSASWRDARETQYF.

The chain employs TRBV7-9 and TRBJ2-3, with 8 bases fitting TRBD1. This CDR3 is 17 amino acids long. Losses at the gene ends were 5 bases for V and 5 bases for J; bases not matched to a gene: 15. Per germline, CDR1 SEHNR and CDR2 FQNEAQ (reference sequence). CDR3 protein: CASSRYGTGHMGDTQYF. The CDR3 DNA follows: TGTGCCAGCAGCCGATACGGGACAGGTCATATGGGAGATACGCAGTATTTT. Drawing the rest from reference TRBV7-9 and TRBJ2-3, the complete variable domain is DTGVSQNPRHKITKRGQNVTFRCDPISEHNRLYWYRQTLGQGPEFLTYFQNEAQLEKSRLLSDRFSAERPKGSFSTLEIQRTEQGDSAMYLCASSRYGTGHMGDTQYFGPGTRLTVL.

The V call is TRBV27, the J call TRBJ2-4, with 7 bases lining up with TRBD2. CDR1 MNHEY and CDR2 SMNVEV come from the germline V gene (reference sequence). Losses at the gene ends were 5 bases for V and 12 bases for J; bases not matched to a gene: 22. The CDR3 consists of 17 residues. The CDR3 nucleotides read TGTGCCAGCAGTACATGGGGGGGGGTTGGCGGGGCAGGCACTCAGTACTTC. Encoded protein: CASSTWGGVGGAGTQYF.